This T cell receptor beta chain came from a study of control samples from healthy donors and cancer patients. Germline V gene sequence: CDR1 SGHTS, CDR2 YDEGEE. V lost 0 bases, J lost 4 bases, and 10 bases lay in between. The CDR3 is 15 residues long. Profiling relied on immunoSEQ multiplex PCR, and the TCRdb table lists in-frame clones only, not all of them. The sample includes 95,000 to 100,000 clones, roughly 82% seen only once; the top ten take roughly 2%. The V call is TRBV5-8, the J call TRBJ1-4; possible D gene TRBD1, 5 bases. This TCR came from a man between 60 and 75 years old in good health. Material for sequencing was blood. CDR3 DNA: TGTGCCAGCAGCTTGGCCGGGACCCTTAATGAAAAACTGTTTTTT. It codes for CASSLAGTLNEKLFF. The whole variable domain, filled in from reference TRBV5-8 and TRBJ1-4, reads EAGVTQSPTHLIKTRGQQATLRCSPISGHTSVYWYQQALGLGLQFLLWYDEGEERNRGNFPPRFSGRQFPNYSSELNVNALELEDSALYLCASSLAGTLNEKLFFGSGTQLSVL.